This TCR beta chain was sequenced for a study of blood T cell repertoires in COVID-19 (dated by TCRdb to 2018 to 2021). About the full investigation: The collaborator samples originated in the United States, Italy and Spain and spanned the acute and convalescent phases of COVID-19. The material from the prospective study consisted of cDNA or gDNA derived from T cells, B-cell-depleted T cells, or PBMCs. Deeply sampled blood TCRbeta repertoires from subjects exposed to, actively infected with, or recovered from COVID-19 were included in the dataset. The repertoires were made available in a free public database intended to serve as a resource for research on the immune response to SARS-CoV-2. The samples were drawn from the first 160 participants of the ongoing ImmuneRACE study and from about 1,200 subjects provided by 6 global collaborators. Sample metadata almost always included a de-identified subject ID, COVID-19 status, age in years and sex. Where HLA class I and class II types were available, the types were taken from metadata supplied by the sample provider, not from assay-based typing. Here is what the overall study found, with its caveats: The amount of clinical and demographic metadata varied by source and participant and was provided uncurated.

A remark on this clone: Its antigen remains undetermined. Within one base of it there is no much larger clone, and no base qualities were kept.

One collaborating source in Seattle enrolled patients while the patients were actively infected and followed the patients over time throughout the course of disease. Collaborating institutions collected whole blood in K2EDTA tubes following their own protocols. Collaborator samples were shipped for TCRbeta analysis as frozen whole blood, isolated PBMCs, or DNA extracted from either sample type. Trimming at the junction amounts to 1 base on V and 1 base on J, and the germline ends lie 5 bases apart. In the germline V gene (reference sequence), CDR1 corresponds to LGHDT and CDR2 to YNNKEL. The CDR3, from cysteine to phenylalanine, totals 14 residues. CDR3 DNA is the only sequence kept; it has 42 bases, read in frame from the first base. TCRbeta CDR3 regions were amplified from genomic DNA by means of the immunoSEQ Assay, a bias-controlled multiplex PCR. In the original analysis: Nucleated cell counts per sample were estimated from amplification of reference gene primers within the assay. To quantify the absolute abundance of each unique TCRbeta CDR3 rearrangement, sequence reads were collapsed and filtered. For each sample, productive Simpson clonality was calculated by taking the square root of Simpson's diversity index across productive rearrangements. TCRdb provides this immuneACCESS table in a form limited to in-frame rearrangements. Some clones are lacking; in checked studies, under half of them reflect an unresolved V gene, and why the rest are absent is not known. V and J calls and clone size are as listed in that table; D and trimming were resolved from the DNA. The sample yields some 270,000 clones; around 87% were counted once. The top ten constitute around 1.9% of the sample.

Rearrangement joined TRBV3-1 (or the pseudogene TRBV3-2) to TRBJ1-5; TRBD1 could be the D gene, as 5 bases match. Input material: peripheral blood. The receptor was derived from an older woman with COVID-19, enrolled during active disease. CDR3 reads: CASSQAGSNQPQHF. The DNA sequence follows: TGTGCCAGCAGCCAAGCAGGGAGCAATCAGCCCCAGCATTTT.